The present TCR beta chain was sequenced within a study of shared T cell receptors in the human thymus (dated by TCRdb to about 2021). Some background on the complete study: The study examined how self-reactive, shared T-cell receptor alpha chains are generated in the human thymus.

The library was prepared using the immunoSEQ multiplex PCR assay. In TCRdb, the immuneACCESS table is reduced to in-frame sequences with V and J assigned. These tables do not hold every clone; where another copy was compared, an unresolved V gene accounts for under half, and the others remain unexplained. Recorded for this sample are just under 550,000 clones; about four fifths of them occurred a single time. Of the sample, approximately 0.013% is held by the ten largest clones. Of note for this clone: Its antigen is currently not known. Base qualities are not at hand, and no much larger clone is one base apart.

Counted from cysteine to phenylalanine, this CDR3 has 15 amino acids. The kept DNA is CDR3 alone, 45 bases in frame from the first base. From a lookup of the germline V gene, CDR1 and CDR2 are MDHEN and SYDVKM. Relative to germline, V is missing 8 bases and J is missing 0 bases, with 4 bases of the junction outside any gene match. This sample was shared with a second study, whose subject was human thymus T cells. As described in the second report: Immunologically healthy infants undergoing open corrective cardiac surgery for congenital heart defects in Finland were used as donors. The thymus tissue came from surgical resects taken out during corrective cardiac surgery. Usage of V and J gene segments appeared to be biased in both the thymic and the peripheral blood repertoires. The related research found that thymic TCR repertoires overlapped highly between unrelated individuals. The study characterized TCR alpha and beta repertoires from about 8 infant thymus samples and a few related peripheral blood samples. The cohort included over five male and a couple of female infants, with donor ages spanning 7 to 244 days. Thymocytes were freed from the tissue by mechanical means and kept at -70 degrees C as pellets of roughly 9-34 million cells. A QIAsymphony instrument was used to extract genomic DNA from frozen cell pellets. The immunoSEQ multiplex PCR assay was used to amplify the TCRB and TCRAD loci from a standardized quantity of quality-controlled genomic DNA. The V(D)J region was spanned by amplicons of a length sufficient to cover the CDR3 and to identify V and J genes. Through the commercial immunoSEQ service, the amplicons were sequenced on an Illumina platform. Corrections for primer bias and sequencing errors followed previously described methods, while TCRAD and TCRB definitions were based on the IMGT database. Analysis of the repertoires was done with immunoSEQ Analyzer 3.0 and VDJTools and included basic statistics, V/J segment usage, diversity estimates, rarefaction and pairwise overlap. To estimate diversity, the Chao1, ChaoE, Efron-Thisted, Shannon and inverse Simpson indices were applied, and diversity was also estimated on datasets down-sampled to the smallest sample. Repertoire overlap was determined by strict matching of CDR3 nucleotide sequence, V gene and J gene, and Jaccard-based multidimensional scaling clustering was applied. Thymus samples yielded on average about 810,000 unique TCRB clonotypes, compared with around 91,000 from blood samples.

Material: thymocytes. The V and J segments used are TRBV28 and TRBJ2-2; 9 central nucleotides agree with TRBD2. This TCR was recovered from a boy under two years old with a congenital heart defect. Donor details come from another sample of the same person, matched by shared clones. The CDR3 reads CASLAGSSNTGELFF. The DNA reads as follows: TGTGCCAGCCTAGCGGGGTCGTCGAACACCGGGGAGCTGTTTTTT.